These T cell receptor beta chains were read from a single sample in a study of blood T cells in healthy people across ages. One entry per CDR3 protein, called by TCRdb with MiXCR from the 5' RACE reads. The table lists around 1,000,000 distinct CDR3 sequences, approximately 26% of them singletons. A further study also used this sample, focusing on T cells of mothers and their children.

The sample taken for sequencing was blood. Receptors originate from a girl aged 2-15 years in good health. Both conserved end residues are part of each CDR3. D genes are given only for firm matches. A row's size may be missing; if present it is once, few, many or a size class.

v_call	clone_size	d_call	j_call	cdr3_nt	cdr3_aa
TRBV12-3/TRBV12-4	.	.	TRBJ2-7	TGTGCCAGCAGCCACCCACTAGCAGCCTACGAGCAGTACTTC	CASSHPLAAYEQYF
TRBV12-3/TRBV12-4	once	TRBD2	TRBJ2-5	TGTGCCAGCAGGAAGTCTAGCGGGGGGGCCGAGACCCAGTACTTC	CASRKSSGGAETQYF
TRBV10-3	.	.	TRBJ2-1	TGTGCCATCAGTGAGTCGACTTTCGATGAGCAGTTCTTC	CAISESTFDEQFF
TRBV9	few	TRBD2	TRBJ2-1	TGTGCCAGCAGCCCAGTAGCGGGGGCCCAATACAATGAGCAGTTCTTC	CASSPVAGAQYNEQFF
TRBV28	.	.	TRBJ2-7	TGTGCCAGCAGTTTAGTTACTCCGAGGGAGCAGTACTTC	CASSLVTPREQYF
TRBV6-1	.	TRBD2	TRBJ2-7	TGTGCCAGCAGTGTGACTAGCGGGGCCTACGAGCGGTACTTC	CASSVTSGAYERYF
TRBV10-3	.	.	TRBJ2-3	TGTGCCATCAGTGAAGGGTACGGAAACACAGATACGCAGTATTTT	CAISEGYGNTDTQYF
TRBV19	few	.	TRBJ2-7	TGTGCCAGTAGTATATCAAACCCTCGGATGTCCTACGAGCAGTACTTC	CASSISNPRMSYEQYF
TRBV29-1	.	.	TRBJ2-5	TGCAGCGTTGCTGGCGGTTGGGCGAAAGAGACCCAGTACTTC	CSVAGGWAKETQYF
TRBV3-1	.	.	TRBJ1-3	TGTGCCAGCAGCCCCCGATTTGGGGGCACCATATATTTT	CASSPRFGGTIYF
TRBV29-1	few	TRBD1	TRBJ1-1	TGCAGCGTTGAAGATCTCCCCGGACAGGGAAAGTTTGAAGCTTTCTTT	CSVEDLPGQGKFEAFF
TRBV28	.	TRBD1	TRBJ2-7	TGTGCCAGCATAGCGAGGACAGGGAAGTACGAGCAGTACTTC	CASIARTGKYEQYF
TRBV11-2	.	.	TRBJ2-5	TGTGCCAGCAGCTTCGGGCACCAGACCCAGTACTTC	CASSFGHQTQYF
TRBV21-1	few	.	TRBJ1-2	TGTGCCAGCAGCAAATCAGGCGGAAGACTCTTTAACTATGGCTACACCTTC	CASSKSGGRLFNYGYTF
TRBV11-2	few	.	TRBJ2-7	TGTGCCAGCCACGGTTCCTCCTACGAGCAGTACTTC	CASHGSSYEQYF
TRBV10-3	.	.	TRBJ2-5	TGTGCCATCACGGGTCCCGGAGAAGAGACCCAGTACTTC	CAITGPGEETQYF
TRBV12-3/TRBV12-4	.	TRBD2	TRBJ2-5	TGTGCCAGCAGTTCCCGTAGCGGGGGTGAGACCCAGTACTTC	CASSSRSGGETQYF
TRBV2	once	.	TRBJ2-3	TGTGCCAGCAGTGATGCGCGATTTTTCGGCACAGATACGCAGTATTTT	CASSDARFFGTDTQYF
TRBV2	few	.	TRBJ2-2	TGTGCCAGCAGTGAATTAGGGCGGGAAGGGACCGGGGAGCTGTTTTTT	CASSELGREGTGELFF
TRBV4-3	few	.	TRBJ2-3	TGCGCCAGCAGCCAAGAATGGACCGAAGATACGCAGTATTTT	CASSQEWTEDTQYF
TRBV10-1	.	TRBD1	TRBJ2-7	TGCGCCAGCAGTGAGGGGACAGGGCCCTACGAGCAGTACTTC	CASSEGTGPYEQYF
TRBV19	.	.	TRBJ1-1	TGTGCCAGTAGTATAGATCCAGGGGTGGCGGCTGAAGCTTTCTTT	CASSIDPGVAAEAFF
TRBV3-1	.	.	TRBJ2-5	TGTGCCTCACAGAAGACATACCAAGAGACCCAGTACTTC	CASQKTYQETQYF
TRBV5-6	.	.	TRBJ2-5	TGTGCCAGCAGCTTGGGGGGGGACAGAGAGACCCAGTACTTC	CASSLGGDRETQYF
TRBV9	few	TRBD1	TRBJ2-5	TGTGCCAGCAGCCCGGGGACAGGGGGTGATGTGACCCAGTACTTC	CASSPGTGGDVTQYF
TRBV24-1	.	TRBD2	TRBJ2-2	TGTGCCACCATGACTAGCGGGAGAGGTACGAACACCGGGGAGCTGTTTTTT	CATMTSGRGTNTGELFF
TRBV4-3	few	.	TRBJ1-5	TGCGCCAGCAGCCGTAGGGTGAATCAGCCCCAGCATTTT	CASSRRVNQPQHF
TRBV13	.	.	TRBJ2-5	TGTGCCAGCAGCTCCTGGACGGAAGGCCAAGAGACCCAGTACTTC	CASSSWTEGQETQYF
TRBV4-1	many	.	TRBJ1-3	TGCGCCAGCAGCCCGACGGACATGTCCTCTGGAAACACCATATATTTT	CASSPTDMSSGNTIYF
TRBV4-3	many	.	TRBJ1-5	TGCGCCAGCAGCCAAGAGGCACGTCAGCCCCAGCATTTT	CASSQEARQPQHF
TRBV18	.	.	TRBJ2-7	TGTGCCAGCTCTCAATCAACAGGGAACGAGCAGTACTTC	CASSQSTGNEQYF
TRBV12-3/TRBV12-4	few	.	TRBJ2-3	TGTGCCAGCAGCCCTACGGGACCGTTCACAGATACGCAGTATTTT	CASSPTGPFTDTQYF
TRBV29-1	.	TRBD1	TRBJ2-6	TGCAGATCCCAAGAGGGGGCGCGGAAGAATGGGGCCAACGTCCTGACTTTC	CRSQEGARKNGANVLTF
TRBV6-1	.	.	TRBJ2-1	TGTGCCAGCAGTGAAGCGGGTGGAGGGGGGAACAATGAGCAGTTCTTC	CASSEAGGGGNNEQFF
TRBV7-9	.	.	TRBJ2-4	TGTGCCAGCAGCTTAGGAAGGGGCTACCAAAACATTCAGTACTTC	CASSLGRGYQNIQYF
TRBV11-1	once	.	TRBJ1-1	TGTGCCATCAGCCCAGGGACATCATACACTGAAGCTTTCTTT	CAISPGTSYTEAFF
TRBV7-2	.	.	TRBJ2-7	TGTGCCAGCAGCTTACCGCCCCGATACGAGCAGTACTTC	CASSLPPRYEQYF
TRBV5-1	.	.	TRBJ2-1	TGCGCCAGCAGCTTGGAATATGCTTATGAGCAGTTCTTC	CASSLEYAYEQFF
TRBV28	.	TRBD1	TRBJ2-7	TGTGCCAGCCGAAACCTAGCAGGGGGCGGGGAGCAGTACTTC	CASRNLAGGGEQYF
TRBV7-2	.	TRBD1	TRBJ1-2	TGTGCCAGCAGCACTGACAGGGACTATGGCTACACCTTC	CASSTDRDYGYTF
TRBV5-5	.	TRBD2	TRBJ2-1	TGTGCCAGCAGCATATTAGCGGGGGGAGGCATCCATGAGCAGTTCTTC	CASSILAGGGIHEQFF
TRBV5-1	.	.	TRBJ2-3	TGCGCCAGCAGCTGGCAGGGGAGTGGGACAGATACGCAGTATTTT	CASSWQGSGTDTQYF
TRBV20-1	.	TRBD1	TRBJ1-1	TGCAGTGCCGAGGGGGCGCAGACTGAAGCTTTCTTT	CSAEGAQTEAFF